The 13 T cell receptor beta chains listed next were all sequenced from one sample in a study of T cells in localized non-small cell lung cancer (dated by TCRdb to about 2020). Libraries came from the immunoSEQ multiplex PCR assay. TCRdb holds this immuneACCESS table with in-frame rearrangements only. Some clones are missing; in checked studies, unresolved V genes explain under half, and the rest has no known cause. Here the sample has 10,000 to 15,000 clones; 86% occur a single time. 58% of the sample goes to the ten largest clones. The starting material was peripheral blood, obtained before any cancer treatment. The receptors were sampled from a male donor at least 60 years old with stage III lung adenocarcinoma.

The chain uses TRBV19 and TRBJ2-3; possibly TRBD2 for D (6 bases). Trimming took off 5 bases at V and 2 bases at J, with 11 bases between the two ends. Germline V lookup: CDR1 LNHDA, CDR2 SQIVND (reference sequence). This CDR3 spans 14 amino acids. This CDR3 reads CASSSGDSTDTQYF. In nucleotides, the CDR3 is TGTGCCAGTAGTTCGGGGGACTCCACAGATACGCAGTATTTT. The full variable domain, in which reference TRBV19 and TRBJ2-3 provide the parts outside the CDR3, is DGGITQSPKYLFRKEGQNVTLSCEQNLNHDAMYWYRQDPGQGLRLIYYSQIVNDFQKGDIAEGYSVSREKKESFPLTVTSAQKNPTAFYLCASSSGDSTDTQYFGPGTRLTVL.

V gene TRBV14 combines with J gene TRBJ1-1, with TRBD1 as a possible D gene (6 bases). The V end was cut by 0 bases, the J end by 4 bases, with 12 bases between. The CDR3 covers 15 residues. Looked up from germline, CDR1 is SGHDN and CDR2 is FVKESK. The CDR3 DNA sequence: TGTGCCAGCAGCCAAGATCGCAGGGGTACCACTGAAGCTTTCTTT. Translation gives CASSQDRRGTTEAFF.

This chain connects TRBV2 to TRBJ2-1; perhaps TRBD1 as D (6 bases). Germline V gene sequence: CDR1 SNHLY, CDR2 FYNNEI. CDR3 size: 16 residues. Trimming pared 7 bases from V and 6 bases from J, leaving 22 bases between. CDR3 DNA sequence: TGTGCCAGCACCGAGGACAGCCCTAGATTCGGCAATGAGCAGTTCTTC. Amino acid sequence: CASTEDSPRFGNEQFF.

This rearrangement joins TRBV29-1 to TRBJ1-5; weak D call: TRBD1 (6 bases). V lost 6 bases to trimming and J lost 2 bases, with 14 bases between them. Germline CDR1 reads SQVTM; CDR2 reads ANQGSEA. The CDR3 consists of 14 residues. CDR3 DNA: TGCAGCGTGATTTACAGGGATGGCAATCAGCCCCAGCATTTT. It yields the protein CSVIYRDGNQPQHF.

V gene TRBV4-1 combines with J gene TRBJ2-3; 7 nucleotides match TRBD2. Germline V CDR1 and CDR2: MGHRA, YSYEKL. This CDR3 comprises 15 residues. V shed 0 bases and J 1 base; nucleotides not matched to a gene: 1. The CDR3 protein is CASSQDLAGTDTQYF. The CDR3 bases are TGCGCCAGCAGCCAAGATCTAGCGGGCACAGATACGCAGTATTTT.

CDR3 sequence: CASSYLWDGYTF. The CDR3 DNA reads TGTGCCAGCAGCTACCTTTGGGATGGCTACACCTTC. The chain links TRBV5-6 to TRBJ1-2, with D uncertain. Trimming removed 3 bases at V and 6 bases at J, with 9 bases between. CDR1 SGHDT and CDR2 YYEEEE come from the germline V gene. The CDR3 length is 12 residues.

The V and J genes are TRBV7-8 and TRBJ1-2; D is possibly TRBD1 (6 bases). Trimming shortened V by 4 bases and J by 12 bases, and 21 bases separated the two germline ends. Germline V gives CDR1 SGHVS, CDR2 FQNEAQ. The CDR3 extends over 14 amino acids. CDR3 sequence: CASSSAATGLGDTF. CDR3 nucleotides: TGTGCCAGCAGCTCGGCTGCGACAGGTCTTGGAGACACCTTC.

The CDR3 here is CASSSRGGAGANVLTF. The DNA for the CDR3 is TGTGCCAGCAGCTCTCGGGGCGGGGCTGGGGCCAACGTCCTGACTTTC. This rearrangement joins TRBV7-2 to TRBJ2-6; possible D gene TRBD2, 6 bases. Trimming pared 4 bases from V and 2 bases from J, leaving 12 bases between. Looked up from germline, CDR1 is SGHTA and CDR2 is FQGNSA. This CDR3 is built from 16 residues.

This clone was found a few times. The chain joins TRBV4-1 to TRBJ1-1, with D possibly TRBD1 on 6 matching bases. The germline CDR1 and CDR2 sequences are MGHRA and YSYEKL. The CDR3 is made up of 15 amino acids. Trimming left V 8 bases short and J 2 bases short, with 18 bases between. CDR3 in DNA: TGCGCCAGCCGGACCCCACGGGGGGCAAACACTGAAGCTTTCTTT. This codes for CASRTPRGANTEAFF.

This sequence joins TRBV5-4 and TRBJ2-3, with D unresolved. V was trimmed by 2 bases and J by 4 bases, leaving 11 bases between them. The CDR3 is 14 residues long. Looked up from germline, CDR1 is SGHNT and CDR2 is YYREEE (reference sequence). The CDR3 loop reads CASSFSSYSDTQYF. CDR3 DNA: TGTGCCAGCAGCTTCTCTTCCTATTCAGATACGCAGTATTTT.

V usage is TRBV11-2 and J usage is TRBJ2-1; D ambiguous. This CDR3 region has 14 residues. The V gene lost 1 base and the J gene lost 2 bases, with 6 bases spanning the gap. Germline CDR1 SGHAT, CDR2 FQNNGV. The CDR3 DNA sequence: TGTGCCAGCAGCTTAGCCCTAGCCTACAATGAGCAGTTCTTC. Translating gives CASSLALAYNEQFF.

The V gene is TRBV5-1, the J gene TRBJ1-3, with a weak D call TRBD1 (5 bases). Germline-derived CDR1 and CDR2 are SGHRS and YFSETQ. CDR3 length: 18 residues. Trimming stripped 3 bases from V and 0 bases from J, with 19 bases between. The DNA for the CDR3 is TGCGCCAGCAGCTCCTCACCGATACAGGAACTCTCTGGAAACACCATATATTTT. Its protein is CASSSSPIQELSGNTIYF.

The rearrangement joins TRBV7-9 to TRBJ1-2; TRBD1 agrees at 8 bases. V lost 3 bases and J lost 8; bases outside the gene matches: 8. Germline V CDR1 and CDR2: SEHNR, FQNEAQ (reference sequence). There are 14 residues in the CDR3. In DNA, the CDR3 is TGTGCCAGCAGCTTGGGGGACAGGAGAGCGGGCTACACCTTC. Translated: CASSLGDRRAGYTF.